These 31 T cell receptor beta chains originate from one sample sequenced in a study of blood T cell repertoires in COVID-19 (dated by TCRdb to about 2020). Libraries were constructed by the immunoSEQ multiplex PCR assay. The table was pulled from immuneACCESS by TCRdb, which kept in-frame rearrangements only. Such tables lose some clones; where checked, under half of the loss comes from unresolved V genes, and the rest has no known cause. The sample records 200,000 to 250,000 clones, approximately 85% of which are singletons. The top ten clones comprise roughly 8% of the sample. Sequences were obtained from peripheral blood. The receptors derive from a woman older than 75 with COVID-19, enrolled during active disease.

The rearrangement links TRBV5-1 to TRBJ2-1; D might be TRBD2 (5 bases). CDR1 is SGHRS, CDR2 YFSETQ, per germline. The CDR3 extends over 15 amino acids. Trimming cost V 6 bases and J 4 bases, with 17 bases left between them. In DNA, the CDR3 is TGCGCCAGCACTTATCTGGACTTCCCATACAATGAGCAGTTCTTC. Residues: CASTYLDFPYNEQFF.

The rearrangement links TRBV6-6 to TRBJ1-2; the D gene is possibly TRBD1 (6 bases). This CDR3 contains 17 residues. Trimming cost V 5 bases and J 0 bases, with 19 bases left between them. Germline V gene sequence: CDR1 MNHNY, CDR2 SVGAGI (reference sequence). CDR3 DNA sequence: TGTGCCAGCAGTCCCCACCCAGGGGACCCCTCTAACTATGGCTACACCTTC. Amino acid sequence: CASSPHPGDPSNYGYTF.

This clone was counted a few times. DNA of the CDR3: TGTGCCTGGAGTCCCATTGACAGAGCTAACTATGGCTACACCTTC. Protein: CAWSPIDRANYGYTF. The chain links TRBV30 to TRBJ1-2; perhaps TRBD1 as D (5 bases). V was trimmed by 2 bases and J by 0 bases, leaving 13 bases between them. The CDR3 has 15 amino acids. Germline loops: CDR1 GTSNPN, CDR2 SVGIG (reference sequence).

The gene calls are TRBV6-9 and TRBJ1-5; 10 bases align to TRBD1. CDR1 MNHGY and CDR2 SVAAGI come from the germline V gene. This CDR3 comprises 17 residues. J gave up 4 bases and V 6 bases, and 12 bases lay outside the gene matches. CDR3 sequence: CASRPGQGTPRNQPQHF. CDR3 nucleotide sequence: TGTGCCAGCAGGCCGGGACAGGGGACCCCTCGGAATCAGCCCCAGCATTTT.

This clone came up a few times. The chain uses TRBV5-6 and TRBJ2-5; tentatively, D is TRBD2 (6 bases). Trimming shortened V by 4 bases and J by 1 base, and 14 bases separated the two germline ends. This CDR3 comprises 15 residues. Germline-derived CDR1 and CDR2 are SGHDT and YYEEEE. The CDR3 region is CASSLVRAGQETQYF. In nucleotides, the CDR3 is TGTGCCAGCAGCCTTGTACGAGCGGGCCAAGAGACCCAGTACTTC.

The chain uses TRBV18 and TRBJ1-2, with TRBD1 matching 8 bases. The CDR3 has 14 residues. V shed 0 bases and J 7 bases; nucleotides not matched to a gene: 4. CDR1 KGHSH and CDR2 LQKENI come from the germline V gene. CDR3 bases: TGTGCCAGCTCACCACCCCGGACAGGGCTTGGCTACACCTTC. Translated: CASSPPRTGLGYTF. The full variable domain, rest sourced from reference TRBV18 and TRBJ1-2, is NAGVMQNPRHLVRRRGQEARLRCSPMKGHSHVYWYRQLPEEGLKFMVYLQKENIIDESGMPKERFSAEFPKEGPSILRIQQVVRGDSAAYFCASSPPRTGLGYTFGSGTRLTVV.

The chain couples TRBV7-8 to TRBJ1-1, with a tentative D call TRBD1 (5 bases). This CDR3 contains 18 residues. The V end was cut by 1 base, the J end by 5 bases, with 23 bases between. CDR1 SGHVS and CDR2 FQNEAQ come from the germline V gene. The DNA of the CDR3 is TGTGCCAGCAGCTTAGACCCCAAGACAGTTACAACAAAAACTGAAGCTTTCTTT. This sequence encodes CASSLDPKTVTTKTEAFF. The full variable domain, with the rest looked up from reference TRBV7-8 and TRBJ1-1, is GAGVSQSPRYKVAKRGQDVALRCDPISGHVSLFWYQQALGQGPEFLTYFQNEAQLDKSGLPSDRFFAERPEGSVSTLKIQRTQQEDSAVYLCASSLDPKTVTTKTEAFFGQGTRLTVV.

This clone was found a few times. The V call is TRBV28, the J call TRBJ2-2; D is possibly TRBD1 (6 bases). V lost 6 bases, J lost 4 bases, and 15 bases lay in between. CDR3 size: 15 residues. Germline CDR1 MDHEN, CDR2 SYDVKM. The CDR3 loop is CASRPTGLGTGELFF. The CDR3 nucleotides read TGTGCCAGCAGACCAACAGGGTTGGGCACCGGGGAGCTGTTTTTT.

V usage is TRBV28 and J usage is TRBJ2-3, with TRBD1 identical over 7 bases. The V gene end was trimmed by 4 bases and the J gene end by 0 bases; junction bases not matched to a gene: 7. The CDR3 length is 16 residues. Germline V lookup: CDR1 MDHEN, CDR2 SYDVKM. For the CDR3, the DNA is TGTGCCAGCAGTTCCGGGACAGTACCCAGCACAGATACGCAGTATTTT. Residues: CASSSGTVPSTDTQYF. Drawing the rest from reference TRBV28 and TRBJ2-3, the complete variable domain is DVKVTQSSRYLVKRTGEKVFLECVQDMDHENMFWYRQDPGLGLRLIYFSYDVKMKEKGDIPEGYSVSREKKERFSLILESASTNQTSMYLCASSSGTVPSTDTQYFGPGTRLTVL.

The chain links TRBV14 to TRBJ2-7; 9 bases match TRBD2. With 1 base clipped from V and 5 bases from J, the junction kept 9 bases outside the gene matches. Germline CDR1 is SGHDN and CDR2 is FVKESK. The CDR3 totals 16 residues. CDR3 sequence reads: CASSQGFGTSSDEQYF. The CDR3 DNA reads TGTGCCAGCAGCCAAGGTTTCGGGACTAGCAGCGACGAGCAGTACTTC.

J is TRBJ1-3 and V is TRBV18; 7 bases are shared with TRBD1. Germline loops: CDR1 KGHSH, CDR2 LQKENI. V was pared by 4 bases and J by 0 bases, with 9 bases of the junction left unmatched. There are 17 residues in the CDR3. The CDR3 loop reads CASSQTTGTYSGNTIYF. DNA of the CDR3: TGTGCCAGCTCACAGACGACAGGGACCTACTCTGGAAACACCATATATTTT.

This clone turned up a few times. V and J are TRBV4-2 and TRBJ1-3; D may be TRBD1 (5 bases). CDR3 length equals 13 residues. Germline V gene sequence: CDR1 LGHNA, CDR2 YNFKEQ. Trimming left V 5 bases short and J 0 bases short, with 5 bases between. This CDR3 reads CASSGHSGNTIYF. CDR3 DNA sequence: TGTGCCAGCAGCGGACACTCTGGAAACACCATATATTTT.

This rearrangement joins TRBV28 to TRBJ2-3, with D unclear. Trimming removed 1 base at V and 6 bases at J, with 5 bases between. The CDR3 loop spans 12 amino acids. The V gene's germline CDR1 is MDHEN and CDR2 SYDVKM. CDR3 in DNA: TGTGCCAGCAGTTTATTGGAGGATACGCAGTATTTT. Protein: CASSLLEDTQYF.

The chain recombines TRBV5-1 with TRBJ2-7; 12 bases match TRBD1. Per germline, CDR1 SGHRS and CDR2 YFSETQ. V trimming: 0 bases; J trimming: 7 bases; junction bases outside the gene matches: 5. The CDR3 length is 15 residues. Here the CDR3 reads CASSLEGQGAREQYF. In nucleotides, the CDR3 is TGCGCCAGCAGCTTGGAGGGACAGGGGGCGCGGGAGCAGTACTTC.

The chain employs TRBV9 and TRBJ1-6; no clear D gene. Germline CDR1 SGDLS, CDR2 YYNGEE. V dropped 0 bases and J dropped 2 bases, with 9 bases sitting between them. This CDR3 comprises 16 residues. The CDR3: CASSVGGVAYNSPLHF. For the CDR3, the DNA is TGTGCCAGCAGCGTAGGCGGGGTGGCCTATAATTCACCCCTCCACTTT.

The rearrangement links TRBV5-1 to TRBJ2-3; TRBD1 is a possible D gene (5 bases). Looked up from germline, CDR1 is SGHRS and CDR2 is YFSETQ. This CDR3 has 14 residues. The V gene lost 5 bases and the J gene lost 6 bases, with 16 bases spanning the gap. The CDR3 region is CASRGAGLSDTQYF. The CDR3 DNA sequence: TGCGCCAGCAGAGGGGCAGGGCTCTCCGATACGCAGTATTTT.

The chain recombines TRBV18 with TRBJ2-7, with 11 bases identical to TRBD2. Germline V CDR1 and CDR2: KGHSH, LQKENI. This CDR3 has 14 residues. V dropped 3 bases and J dropped 5; count of bases not matched to a gene: 3. The CDR3 reads CASSPLGLADEQYF. The CDR3 DNA reads as TGTGCCAGCTCACCTCTGGGACTAGCGGACGAGCAGTACTTC.

The chain has TRBV5-1 and TRBJ1-3, with D possibly TRBD1 on 6 matching bases. There are 15 residues in the CDR3. V dropped 4 bases and J dropped 1 base, with 12 bases sitting between them. Germline-derived CDR1 and CDR2 are SGHRS and YFSETQ. CDR3 in amino acids: CASSQDTGSGNTIYF. DNA for the CDR3: TGCGCCAGCAGCCAAGATACAGGGTCTGGAAACACCATATATTTT.

J is TRBJ2-2 and V is TRBV4-2; no clear D. Germline assignment: CDR1 LGHNA and CDR2 YNFKEQ. Trimming removed 7 bases at V and 6 bases at J, with 12 bases between. This CDR3 comprises 13 residues. In DNA, the CDR3 is TGTGCCAGCACCCCCGACTCGCCCGGGGAGCTGTTTTTT. This sequence encodes CASTPDSPGELFF.

J is TRBJ1-2 and V is TRBV13; D gene ambiguous. CDR1 is PRHDT, CDR2 FYEKMQ, per germline (reference sequence). The CDR3 spans 13 residues. Trimming removed 5 bases at V and 0 bases at J, with 7 bases between. The CDR3 sequence is CASSPGANYGYTF. The CDR3 coding sequence is TGTGCCAGCAGCCCAGGCGCTAACTATGGCTACACCTTC.

In this sample, this clone turned up a few times. CDR3 sequence reads: CASSQVTGEDPNTEAFF. CDR3 nucleotides: TGCGCCAGCAGCCAGGTGACAGGGGAAGACCCGAACACTGAAGCTTTCTTT. The chain recombines TRBV4-1 with TRBJ1-1; 8 bases are shared with TRBD1. Trimming removed 3 bases from V and 1 base from J; junction bases left unmatched: 10. The CDR3 runs to 17 residues. The germline CDR1 and CDR2 sequences are MGHRA and YSYEKL.

The chain recombines TRBV3-1 (or the pseudogene TRBV3-2) with TRBJ2-1; D gene ambiguous. V lost 4 bases to trimming and J lost 7 bases, with 8 bases between them. The CDR3 extends over 12 amino acids. CDR1 is LGHDT and CDR2 is YNNKEL in the germline V gene (reference sequence). The CDR3 DNA reads as TGTGCCAGCAGCCCCTCGGTGAATGAGCAGTTCTTC. It translates to CASSPSVNEQFF.

The rearrangement joins TRBV30 to TRBJ1-6; D unclear. Germline CDR1 GTSNPN, CDR2 SVGIG (reference sequence). There are 15 residues in the CDR3. Trimming shortened V by 0 bases and J by 1 base, and 7 bases separated the two germline ends. CDR3 nucleotide sequence: TGTGCCTGGAGTGTATTACAGTCCTATAATTCACCCCTCCACTTT. Translation gives CAWSVLQSYNSPLHF.

There are a few counts of this clone. The V call is TRBV6-2 or TRBV6-3, the J call TRBJ1-2; TRBD1 agrees at 9 bases. The V gene end was trimmed by 5 bases and the J gene end by 4 bases; junction bases not matched to a gene: 8. This CDR3 is built from 15 residues. Per germline, CDR1 MNHEY and CDR2 SVGEGT. The CDR3: CASSTPGQGIYGYTF. CDR3 sequence (DNA): TGTGCCAGCAGTACCCCGGGACAGGGTATCTATGGCTACACCTTC.

The chain combines TRBV7-3 with TRBJ1-3; the D gene is possibly TRBD1 (5 bases). Per germline, CDR1 SGHTA and CDR2 FQGTGA. The length of the CDR3 is 14 residues. V gave up 7 bases and J gave up 4 bases, with 14 bases separating them. The DNA for the CDR3 is TGTGCCAGCATCCACCTCGGGGGGGGAAACACCATATATTTT. Residues: CASIHLGGGNTIYF.

The chain couples TRBV14 to TRBJ1-3; 9 bases agree with TRBD1. Unmatched junction bases numbered 4, after V lost 4 bases and J lost 3 bases. The CDR3 is 15 amino acids. Germline V lookup: CDR1 SGHDN, CDR2 FVKESK. DNA for the CDR3: TGTGCCAGCAGCCCACAGGGGGCGCGTGGAAACACCATATATTTT. It specifies CASSPQGARGNTIYF.

The chain has TRBV7-3 and TRBJ2-2; the match to TRBD1 covers 9 bases. The CDR3 runs 14 residues. Germline CDR1 is SGHTA and CDR2 is FQGTGA. V shed 6 bases and J 7 bases; nucleotides not matched to a gene: 6. Here the CDR3 reads CASRPDRGVGELFF. The CDR3 bases are TGTGCCAGCAGACCCGACAGGGGGGTCGGGGAGCTGTTTTTT.

This clone showed up many times. V gene TRBV3-1 (or the pseudogene TRBV3-2) combines with J gene TRBJ2-5, with 7 bases lining up with TRBD2. The CDR3 contains 13 residues. Germline CDR1 is LGHDT and CDR2 is YNNKEL (reference sequence). Losses at the gene ends were 5 bases for V and 0 bases for J; bases not matched to a gene: 0. CDR3 coding DNA: TGTGCCAGCAGCGGGGGGGACCAAGAGACCCAGTACTTC. Amino acid sequence: CASSGGDQETQYF.

This clone has just a few counts. The chain recombines TRBV5-1 with TRBJ2-7, with D possibly TRBD1 on 6 matching bases. The CDR3 contains 15 residues. Between the trimmed V and J ends, which lost 3 bases and 2 bases, there was a span of 15 bases. The germline CDR1 and CDR2 sequences are SGHRS and YFSETQ. Here the CDR3 DNA reads TGCGCCAGCAGCTCACAGTCCAGGGGCACCTACGAGCAGTACTTC. Its translation is CASSSQSRGTYEQYF.

V is TRBV28 and J is TRBJ1-3; tentatively, D is TRBD1 (6 bases). This CDR3 is built from 15 residues. V was clipped by 3 bases and J by 0 bases, with 9 bases between them. CDR1 is MDHEN and CDR2 is SYDVKM in the germline V gene. This chain's CDR3 is CASSFRTASGNTIYF. CDR3 DNA sequence: TGTGCCAGCAGTTTTCGGACAGCCTCTGGAAACACCATATATTTT.

The chain combines TRBV3-1 (or the pseudogene TRBV3-2) with TRBJ1-2; 7 nucleotides line up with TRBD1. Per germline, CDR1 LGHDT and CDR2 YNNKEL (reference sequence). The J segment lost 4 bases and the V segment lost 1 base, leaving 9 bases of the junction unmatched. The CDR3 totals 16 residues. This CDR3 reads CASSQGGGGGSYGYTF. CDR3 nucleotides: TGTGCCAGCAGCCAAGGAGGAGGGGGCGGTAGCTATGGCTACACCTTC.